These T cell receptor beta chains were read from a single sample in a study of metastatic and nonmetastatic thyroid tumors. From the PCR reads, TCRdb re-called clones with MiXCR. The sample consists of tens of thousands of clones, roughly 15% of them appearing once. The specimen sequenced was blood. These receptors originate from a female donor with papillary thyroid cancer or a benign thyroid nodule (not recorded which). Some clones in this sample may be carry-over from other donors' samples. Both conserved end residues are part of each CDR3. The order of the fields is V gene, D gene, J gene, clone size, CDR3 DNA, CDR3 protein. The D gene is left open where the match is weak. Clone size is given for some rows only: seen once, a few or many times, or a class if the clone is expanded.

V gene: TRBV25-1; D gene: -; J gene: TRBJ2-5; clone size: many; CDR3 DNA: TGTGCCAGCAGTGGGGTTTCCCAGACCCAGTACTTC; CDR3 protein: CASSGVSQTQYF
V gene: TRBV7-8; D gene: -; J gene: TRBJ2-2; clone size: many; CDR3 DNA: TGTGCCAGCAGCTTACGGTTGGCTGGGGCGGGGACCGGGGAGCTGTTTTTT; CDR3 protein: CASSLRLAGAGTGELFF
V gene: TRBV6-1; D gene: -; J gene: TRBJ1-1; clone size: few; CDR3 DNA: TGTGCCAGCAGTGAGGGTGGGACAAAACTCGAAGCTTTCTTT; CDR3 protein: CASSEGGTKLEAFF
V gene: TRBV11-1; D gene: TRBD1; J gene: TRBJ1-1; clone size: many; CDR3 DNA: TGTGCCAGCATCAATCCGGGACAGGGGTCGGGTACTGAAGCTTTCTTT; CDR3 protein: CASINPGQGSGTEAFF
V gene: TRBV10-3; D gene: -; J gene: TRBJ2-7; clone size: -; CDR3 DNA: TGTGCCATCAGTGAACGCGACAGGGAGCAGTACTTC; CDR3 protein: CAISERDREQYF
V gene: TRBV14; D gene: -; J gene: TRBJ1-2; clone size: many; CDR3 DNA: TGTGCCAGCAGCCAAAGATCTGAATTTCTAACCTGCACCTTC; CDR3 protein: CASSQRSEFLTCTF
V gene: TRBV6-1; D gene: TRBD1; J gene: TRBJ1-5; clone size: -; CDR3 DNA: TGTGCCAGTACAGGGGGCGCACTGGGCAATCAGCCCCAGCATTTT; CDR3 protein: CASTGGALGNQPQHF
V gene: TRBV5-5; D gene: -; J gene: TRBJ1-1; clone size: -; CDR3 DNA: TGTGCCAGCAGCTTGGAGGCGGGGGCGCGGGGTGAAGCTTTCTTT; CDR3 protein: CASSLEAGARGEAFF
V gene: TRBV7-3; D gene: TRBD1; J gene: TRBJ1-2; clone size: -; CDR3 DNA: TGTTCCAGCAGCCGGGACAGGGAAAACTATTGCTACACCTTC; CDR3 protein: CSSSRDRENYCYTF
V gene: TRBV28; D gene: TRBD1; J gene: TRBJ1-3; clone size: -; CDR3 DNA: TGTGCCAGTAGTTTAGGCAGGGGGTCTGGAAACACCATATATTTT; CDR3 protein: CASSLGRGSGNTIYF
V gene: TRBV28; D gene: -; J gene: TRBJ2-7; clone size: medium-sized; CDR3 DNA: TGTGCCAGCAGTTTAATGGTGGTCGGAACCTACGAGCAGTACTTC; CDR3 protein: CASSLMVVGTYEQYF
V gene: TRBV10-3; D gene: TRBD2; J gene: TRBJ2-7; clone size: many; CDR3 DNA: TGTGCCATCAGGACGGGACTACCCCCTTACGAGCAGTACTTC; CDR3 protein: CAIRTGLPPYEQYF
V gene: TRBV7-9; D gene: -; J gene: TRBJ2-5; clone size: few; CDR3 DNA: TGTGCCAGCAGCTTGGGAGTACAGGGAAGAGGAGGGGAGACCCAGTACTTC; CDR3 protein: CASSLGVQGRGGETQYF
V gene: TRBV7-9; D gene: TRBD1; J gene: TRBJ1-4; clone size: many; CDR3 DNA: TGTGCCAGCAGCGCATCATTCCGGGACAGGGGAAGAGAAAAACTGTTTTTT; CDR3 protein: CASSASFRDRGREKLFF
V gene: TRBV5-1; D gene: TRBD2; J gene: TRBJ2-2; clone size: many; CDR3 DNA: TGCGCCAGCAGCTTGCCGGGACTAGCGGGGGTCGGGGAGCTGTTTTTT; CDR3 protein: CASSLPGLAGVGELFF
V gene: TRBV19; D gene: -; J gene: TRBJ1-6; clone size: many; CDR3 DNA: TGTGCCAGTAGAGGGACGCTTAGCTCCTATAATTCACCCCTCCACTTT; CDR3 protein: CASRGTLSSYNSPLHF
V gene: TRBV28; D gene: -; J gene: TRBJ2-2; clone size: many; CDR3 DNA: TGTGCCAGCGAGCGGTGGGGCCTGAACACCGGGGAGCTGTTTTTT; CDR3 protein: CASERWGLNTGELFF
V gene: TRBV9; D gene: -; J gene: TRBJ2-1; clone size: many; CDR3 DNA: TGTGCCAGCAGCGTAGGCGAGCCGCTATACAATGAGCAGTTCTTC; CDR3 protein: CASSVGEPLYNEQFF
V gene: TRBV4-1; D gene: TRBD1; J gene: TRBJ2-7; clone size: many; CDR3 DNA: TGCGCCAGCAGCCAAGATGTGGGGGACAGGGCGCGGTACGAGCAGTACTTC; CDR3 protein: CASSQDVGDRARYEQYF
V gene: TRBV11-2; D gene: TRBD2; J gene: TRBJ2-1; clone size: -; CDR3 DNA: TGTGCCAGCAGCTGGGGACTAGCGCCTCACAATGAGCAGTTCTTC; CDR3 protein: CASSWGLAPHNEQFF